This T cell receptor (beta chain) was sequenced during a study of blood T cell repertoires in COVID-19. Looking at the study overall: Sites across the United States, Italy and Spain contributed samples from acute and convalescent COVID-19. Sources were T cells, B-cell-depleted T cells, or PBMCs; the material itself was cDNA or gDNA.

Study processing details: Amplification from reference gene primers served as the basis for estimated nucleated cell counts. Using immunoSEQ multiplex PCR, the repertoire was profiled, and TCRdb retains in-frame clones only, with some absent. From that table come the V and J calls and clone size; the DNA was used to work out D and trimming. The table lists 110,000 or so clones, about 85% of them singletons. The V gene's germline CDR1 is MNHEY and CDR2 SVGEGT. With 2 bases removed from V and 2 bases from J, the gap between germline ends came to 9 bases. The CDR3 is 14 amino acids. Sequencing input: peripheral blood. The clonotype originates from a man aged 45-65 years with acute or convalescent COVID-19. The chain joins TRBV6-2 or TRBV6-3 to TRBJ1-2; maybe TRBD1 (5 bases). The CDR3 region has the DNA TGTGCCAGCAGTTACAATCCAGGGAACTATGGCTACACCTTC. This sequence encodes CASSYNPGNYGYTF.